These T cell receptor beta chains were read from a single sample in a study of cytomegalovirus exposure and HLA in healthy donors. Sequencing was performed with immunoSEQ multiplex PCR; in TCRdb, only in-frame clones are kept and a portion is missing. The sample carries under 150,000 clones, around 80% recorded once. The material sequenced was PBMCs. These receptors were taken from a woman aged 40 to 50 in good health and CMV-seronegative. CDR3s include the opening cysteine and the closing phenylalanine or tryptophan. A D gene is named only where the DNA matches it firmly. Size is omitted from some rows. Given values are once, few, many or a class for expanded clones.

clone size	D gene	J gene	V gene	CDR3 protein	CDR3 DNA
once	TRBD2	TRBJ2-3	TRBV2	CASSETGGPRDTQYF	TGTGCCAGCAGTGAAACGGGAGGGCCAAGGGATACGCAGTATTTT
NA	TRBD1	TRBJ2-2	TRBV27	CASTRRQGITGELFF	TGTGCCAGCACTCGACGACAGGGTATCACCGGGGAGCTGTTTTTT
NA	TRBD1	TRBJ2-3	TRBV28	CASSLRGPGSDTQYF	TGTGCCAGCAGTTTAAGGGGGCCGGGGTCAGATACGCAGTATTTT
few	NA	TRBJ1-2	TRBV29-1	CSVEDLAYYGYTF	TGCAGCGTTGAAGATTTGGCTTACTATGGCTACACCTTC
NA	NA	TRBJ2-5	TRBV9	CASSPRASTGEQYF	TGTGCCAGCAGCCCCCGGGCCTCAACTGGGGAGCAGTACTTC
NA	NA	TRBJ1-5	TRBV7-8	CASSFMGPREGPQHF	TGTGCCAGCAGCTTTATGGGACCCCGGGAGGGGCCCCAGCATTTT
NA	TRBD1	TRBJ1-6	TRBV7-6	CASSRQGEAGSPLHF	TGTGCCAGCAGCCGACAGGGGGAGGCGGGTTCACCCCTCCACTTT
NA	NA	TRBJ1-2	TRBV2	CASSDRAAFYGYTF	TGTGCCAGCAGTGACAGGGCAGCTTTCTATGGCTACACCTTC
NA	TRBD1	TRBJ1-1	TRBV7-9	CASSPQGAGTEAFF	TGTGCCAGCAGCCCGCAGGGGGCAGGCACTGAAGCTTTCTTT
NA	TRBD1	TRBJ1-1	TRBV6-1	CASETGGVVAEAFF	TGTGCCAGTGAGACAGGGGGTGTGGTTGCTGAAGCTTTCTTT
NA	NA	TRBJ2-4	TRBV5-5	CASSLALLGGNIQYF	TGTGCCAGCAGCTTGGCCTTATTAGGAGGGAACATTCAGTACTTC
NA	TRBD1	TRBJ2-7	TRBV10-3	CATKSDRGDEQYF	TGTGCCACAAAATCGGACAGGGGGGACGAGCAGTACTTC
few	NA	TRBJ2-1	TRBV5-1	CASSLGSGWEQFF	TGCGCCAGCAGCTTGGGCAGCGGGTGGGAGCAGTTCTTC
NA	NA	TRBJ1-4	TRBV5-1	CASTRQSPRGIATNEKLFF	TGCGCCAGCACCCGGCAATCCCCCCGGGGGATTGCAACTAATGAAAAACTGTTTTTT
NA	TRBD1	TRBJ1-4	TRBV6-5	CASRGQGGGKLFF	TGTGCCAGCAGGGGACAGGGAGGGGGAAAACTGTTTTTT
NA	TRBD2	TRBJ2-3	TRBV27	CASSTSRLAGVQNTQYF	TGTGCCAGCAGTACCTCCCGACTAGCGGGAGTTCAGAATACGCAGTATTTT